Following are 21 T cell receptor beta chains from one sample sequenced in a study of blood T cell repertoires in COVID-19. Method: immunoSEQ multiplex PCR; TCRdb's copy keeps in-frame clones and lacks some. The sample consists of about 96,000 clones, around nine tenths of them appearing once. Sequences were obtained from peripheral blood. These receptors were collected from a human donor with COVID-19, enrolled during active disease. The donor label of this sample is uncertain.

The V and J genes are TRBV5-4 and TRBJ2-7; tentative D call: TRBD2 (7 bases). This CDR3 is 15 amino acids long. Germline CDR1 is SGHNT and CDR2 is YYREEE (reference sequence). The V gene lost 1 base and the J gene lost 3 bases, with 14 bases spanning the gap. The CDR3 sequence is CASSLYGGRRYEQYF. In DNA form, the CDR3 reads TGTGCCAGCAGCTTGTACGGGGGGCGACGCTACGAGCAGTACTTC.

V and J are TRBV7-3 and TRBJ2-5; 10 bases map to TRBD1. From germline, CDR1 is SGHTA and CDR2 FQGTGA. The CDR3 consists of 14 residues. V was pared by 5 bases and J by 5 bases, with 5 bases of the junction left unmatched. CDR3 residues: CASSRLGQGETQYF. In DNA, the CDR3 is TGTGCCAGCAGCCGTTTGGGACAGGGGGAGACCCAGTACTTC.

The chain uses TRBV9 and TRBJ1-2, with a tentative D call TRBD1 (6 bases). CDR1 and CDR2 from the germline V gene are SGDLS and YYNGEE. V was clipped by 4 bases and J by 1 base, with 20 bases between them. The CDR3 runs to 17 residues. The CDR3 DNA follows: TGTGCCAGCAGCCCTCGGGGAGGGGGAGGTCTTAACTATGGCTACACCTTC. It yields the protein CASSPRGGGGLNYGYTF.

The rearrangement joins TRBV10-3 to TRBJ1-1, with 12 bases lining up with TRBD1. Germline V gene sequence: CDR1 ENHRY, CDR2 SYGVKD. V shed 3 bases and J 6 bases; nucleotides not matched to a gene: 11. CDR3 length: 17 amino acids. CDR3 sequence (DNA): TGTGCCATCAGTGACCGTCCAGGGACAGGGGGCTCGGCTGAAGCTTTCTTT. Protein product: CAISDRPGTGGSAEAFF.

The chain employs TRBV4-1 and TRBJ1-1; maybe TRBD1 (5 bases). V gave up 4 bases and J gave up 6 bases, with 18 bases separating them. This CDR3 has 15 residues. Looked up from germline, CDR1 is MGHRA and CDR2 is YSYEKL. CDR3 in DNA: TGCGCCAGCAGCCGCGCGCAGGGCCGAACTGCTGAAGCTTTCTTT. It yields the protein CASSRAQGRTAEAFF.

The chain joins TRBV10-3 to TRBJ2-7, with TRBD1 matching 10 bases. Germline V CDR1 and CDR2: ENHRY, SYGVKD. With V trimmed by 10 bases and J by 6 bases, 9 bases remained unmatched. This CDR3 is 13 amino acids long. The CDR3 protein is CATSGQGTLEQYF. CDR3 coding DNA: TGTGCCACTTCGGGACAGGGGACCCTCGAGCAGTACTTC.

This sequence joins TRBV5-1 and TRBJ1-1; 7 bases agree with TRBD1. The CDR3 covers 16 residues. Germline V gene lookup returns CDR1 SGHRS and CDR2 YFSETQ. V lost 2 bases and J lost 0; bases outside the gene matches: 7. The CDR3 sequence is CASSFMTGIMNTEAFF. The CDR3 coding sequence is TGCGCCAGCAGCTTTATGACAGGGATAATGAACACTGAAGCTTTCTTT.

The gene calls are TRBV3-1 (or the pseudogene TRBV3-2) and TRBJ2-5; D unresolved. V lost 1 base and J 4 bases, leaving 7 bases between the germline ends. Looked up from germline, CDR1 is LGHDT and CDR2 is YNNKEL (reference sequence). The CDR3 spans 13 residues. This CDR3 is CASSQVRRETQYF. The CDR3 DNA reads TGTGCCAGCAGCCAAGTCAGAAGAGAGACCCAGTACTTC.

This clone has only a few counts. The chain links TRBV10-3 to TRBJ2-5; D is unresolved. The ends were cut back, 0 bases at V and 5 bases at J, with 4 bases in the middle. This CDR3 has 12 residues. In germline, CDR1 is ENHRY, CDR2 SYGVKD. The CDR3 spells CAISESMETQYF. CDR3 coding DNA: TGTGCCATCAGTGAGTCTATGGAGACCCAGTACTTC.

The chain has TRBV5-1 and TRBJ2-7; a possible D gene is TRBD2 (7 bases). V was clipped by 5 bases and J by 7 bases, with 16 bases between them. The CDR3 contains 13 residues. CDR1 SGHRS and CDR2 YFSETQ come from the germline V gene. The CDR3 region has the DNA TGCGCCAGCAGTTGGGTAGGGGGAGGGGAGCAGTACTTC. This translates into CASSWVGGGEQYF.

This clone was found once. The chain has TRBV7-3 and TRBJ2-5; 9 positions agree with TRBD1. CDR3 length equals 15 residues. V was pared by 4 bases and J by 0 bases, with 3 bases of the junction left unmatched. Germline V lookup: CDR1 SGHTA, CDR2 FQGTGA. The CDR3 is CASSSGQGYQETQYF. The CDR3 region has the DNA TGTGCCAGCAGCTCGGGACAGGGATACCAAGAGACCCAGTACTTC.

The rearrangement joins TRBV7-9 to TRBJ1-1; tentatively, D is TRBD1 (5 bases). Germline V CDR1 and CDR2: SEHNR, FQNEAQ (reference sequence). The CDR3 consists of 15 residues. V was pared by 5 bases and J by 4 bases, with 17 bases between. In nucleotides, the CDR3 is TGTGCCAGCAGCCCAAGACAGAGGTTGGTCACTGAAGCTTTCTTT. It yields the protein CASSPRQRLVTEAFF. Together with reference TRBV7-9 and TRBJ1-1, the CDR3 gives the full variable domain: DTGVSQNPRHKITKRGQNVTFRCDPISEHNRLYWYRQTLGQGPEFLTYFQNEAQLEKSRLLSDRFSAERPKGSFSTLEIQRTEQGDSAMYLCASSPRQRLVTEAFFGQGTRLTVV.

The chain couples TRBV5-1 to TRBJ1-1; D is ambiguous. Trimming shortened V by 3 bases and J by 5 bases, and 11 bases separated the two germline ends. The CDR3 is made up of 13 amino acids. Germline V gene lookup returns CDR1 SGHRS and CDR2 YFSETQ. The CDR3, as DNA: TGCGCCAGCAGCTCCTTAGGAGGGACTGAAGCTTTCTTT. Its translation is CASSSLGGTEAFF.

The CDR3 sequence is CASSGSLAGGPTLTDTQYF. The CDR3 bases are TGCGCCAGCAGCGGCAGTCTAGCGGGAGGCCCTACTCTCACAGATACGCAGTATTTT. The V call is TRBV5-1, the J call TRBJ2-3, with 11 nucleotides matching TRBD2. Germline V CDR1 and CDR2: SGHRS, YFSETQ. Germline trimming cut 4 bases from V and 2 bases from J; bases unmatched to any gene: 15. The CDR3 runs 19 residues.

CDR3: CASSPLTSGPYEQYF. In nucleotides, the CDR3 is TGTGCCAGCAGCCCCCTTACTAGCGGACCCTACGAGCAGTACTTC. The rearrangement joins TRBV7-2 to TRBJ2-7; 8 nucleotides match TRBD2. The CDR3 contains 15 residues. CDR1 is SGHTA and CDR2 is FQGNSA in the germline V gene. V shed 5 bases and J 2 bases; nucleotides not matched to a gene: 8. Full variable domain (rest looked up from reference TRBV7-2 and TRBJ2-7): GAGVSQSPSNKVTEKGKDVELRCDPISGHTALYWYRQSLGQGLEFLIYFQGNSAPDKSGLPSDRFSAERTGGSVSTLTIQRTQQEDSAVYLCASSPLTSGPYEQYFGPGTRLTVT.

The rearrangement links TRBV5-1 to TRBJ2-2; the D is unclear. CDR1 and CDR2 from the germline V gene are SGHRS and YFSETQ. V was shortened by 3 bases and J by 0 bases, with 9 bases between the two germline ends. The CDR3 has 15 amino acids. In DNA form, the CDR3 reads TGCGCCAGCAGCTCTTCGTTCCCGAACACCGGGGAGCTGTTTTTT. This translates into CASSSSFPNTGELFF.

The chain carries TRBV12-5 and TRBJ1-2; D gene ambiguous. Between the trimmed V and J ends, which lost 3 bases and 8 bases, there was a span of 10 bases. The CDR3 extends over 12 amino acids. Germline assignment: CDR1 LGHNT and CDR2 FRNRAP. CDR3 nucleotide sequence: TGTGCTAGTGGTTTAGGAAGGGAGGGCTACACCTTC. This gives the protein CASGLGREGYTF.

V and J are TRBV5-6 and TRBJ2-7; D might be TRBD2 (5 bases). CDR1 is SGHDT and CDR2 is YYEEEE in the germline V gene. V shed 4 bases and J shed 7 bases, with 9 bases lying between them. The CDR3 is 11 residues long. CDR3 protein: CASSPTGEQYF. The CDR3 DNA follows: TGTGCCAGCAGCCCGACGGGGGAGCAGTACTTC.

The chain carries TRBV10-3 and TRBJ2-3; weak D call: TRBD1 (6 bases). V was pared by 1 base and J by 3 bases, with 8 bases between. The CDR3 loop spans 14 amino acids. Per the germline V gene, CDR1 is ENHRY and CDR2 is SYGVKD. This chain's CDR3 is CAISEWDTTDTQYF. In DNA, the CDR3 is TGTGCCATCAGTGAGTGGGACACAACAGATACGCAGTATTTT.

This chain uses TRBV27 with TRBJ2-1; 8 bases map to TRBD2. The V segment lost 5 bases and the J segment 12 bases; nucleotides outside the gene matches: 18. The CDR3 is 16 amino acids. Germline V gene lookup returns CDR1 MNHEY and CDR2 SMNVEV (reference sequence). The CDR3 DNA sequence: TGTGCCAGCAGTCTCCCTCTGGGCGGGGGGTTGCATGGGCAGTTCTTC. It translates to CASSLPLGGGLHGQFF.

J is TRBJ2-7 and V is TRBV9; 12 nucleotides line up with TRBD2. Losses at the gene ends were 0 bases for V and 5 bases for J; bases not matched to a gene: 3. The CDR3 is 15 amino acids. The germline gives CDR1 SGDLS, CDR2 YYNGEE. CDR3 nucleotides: TGTGCCAGCAGCGTAGGACTAGCGGGAGTGGACGAGCAGTACTTC. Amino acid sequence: CASSVGLAGVDEQYF. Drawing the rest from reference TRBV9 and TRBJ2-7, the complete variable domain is DSGVTQTPKHLITATGQRVTLRCSPRSGDLSVYWYQQSLDQGLQFLIQYYNGEERAKGNILERFSAQQFPDLHSELNLSSLELGDSALYFCASSVGLAGVDEQYFGPGTRLTVT.